A single T cell receptor (beta chain) is shown here with its context. The antigen remains unidentified. This clone may be a read error of a much larger clone one base away. The template was RNA from unsorted bulk tissue. The sample originates from a study of tumor and adjacent non-tumor tissue in lung cancer. Study-level background: Histology: eleven to twelve adenocarcinoma, 2 squamous cell carcinoma, 1 small cell lung cancer.

This CDR3 is 14 amino acids long. The germline V gene has CDR1 SGHKS and CDR2 YYEKEE (reference sequence). Study outcomes and limitations: Tumor TCR diversity, when higher, was linked to shorter survival. Compared with tumor, normal lung showed significantly lower TCR diversity. Normal lung showed higher cumulative top 100 clone frequency than tumor.

TCRbeta libraries were built with three rounds of nested PCR, modified from ARM-PCR. TCRdb re-analysed the multiplex PCR reads in MiXCR, keeping a single row per CDR3 protein. The table lists approximately 120,000 distinct CDR3 sequences, roughly 80% of them singletons. The J gene is TRBJ2-3, the V gene TRBV5-5; D may be TRBD2 (6 bases). The sequencing input was lung tumor tissue. The TCR sequence derives from a woman aged 60 to 75 with non-small cell lung cancer. As DNA, the CDR3 is TGTGCCAGCAGCTCGGGACTTTACACAGATACGCGGTATTTT. Its translation: CASSSGLYTDTRYF.